Listed below are T cell receptor beta chains from one sample, sequenced in a study of T cell responses to AZD1222 COVID-19 vaccine. Libraries were prepared by immunoSEQ multiplex PCR; TCRdb keeps only in-frame clonotypes and omits some of them. The sample consists of 150,000 to 200,000 clones, more than 75% of them appearing once. Source: peripheral blood, taken on day 0 of AZD1222 vaccination. The receptor source for this set is an adult in good health. Both conserved end residues are part of each CDR3. A D gene is named only where the DNA matches it firmly. Expanded clones get a size class; other rows say once, few or many, or leave the size out.

-	TRBV18	TRBJ2-2	TRBD1	TGTGCCAGCTCCAACAGGGGGAGAGGCGACACCGGGGAGCTGTTTTTT	CASSNRGRGDTGELFF
few	TRBV5-4	TRBJ1-2	-	TGTGCCAGCAGCTTAGCCGGGGTATTGGACTATGGCTACACCTTC	CASSLAGVLDYGYTF
-	TRBV7-9	TRBJ1-1	-	TGTGCCAGCAGGGACTTGGGGTCGGAGAACACTGAAGCTTTCTTT	CASRDLGSENTEAFF
-	TRBV20-1	TRBJ2-3	-	TGCAGTGCTAGTTCAGTAGGGATGCACACAGATACGCAGTATTTT	CSASSVGMHTDTQYF
-	TRBV6-6	TRBJ1-5	-	TGTGCCAGCAACTTGGGCAGAAATCAGCCCCAGCATTTT	CASNLGRNQPQHF
-	TRBV3-1/TRBV3-2	TRBJ1-6	-	TGTGCCAGCAGCCACAGGGAAAATTCACCCCTCCACTTT	CASSHRENSPLHF
-	TRBV28	TRBJ2-7	-	TGTGCCAGCAGTCCCCCCCGCGACTACGAGCAGTACTTC	CASSPPRDYEQYF
-	TRBV3-1/TRBV3-2	TRBJ2-1	TRBD2	TGTGCCAGCAGCGGGCTAGCGGGGAACAATGAGCAGTTCTTC	CASSGLAGNNEQFF
-	TRBV6-6	TRBJ2-7	-	TGTGCCAGCAGTTACGGCGGCCGGGCCTACGAGCAGTACTTC	CASSYGGRAYEQYF
-	TRBV5-1	TRBJ1-2	-	TGCGCCAGCAGCTTGGAGGTTCAGGGGTTAAATGGCTACACCTTC	CASSLEVQGLNGYTF
-	TRBV5-8	TRBJ2-1	-	TGTGCCAGCAGCTGGGCCGACAGCTCCTACAATGAGCAGTTCTTC	CASSWADSSYNEQFF
-	TRBV19	TRBJ1-1	-	TGTGCCAGCGAGAGTGGGGGAGGGGGAATGAACACTGAAGCTTTCTTT	CASESGGGGMNTEAFF
-	TRBV6-5	TRBJ1-2	-	TGTGCCAGCAGTCACCGGGGGCTGGAAGGCTACACCTTC	CASSHRGLEGYTF
-	TRBV5-1	TRBJ2-6	-	TGCGCCAGCAGCCCCGCCAGGGGAGGCTCTGGGGCCAACGTCCTGACTTTC	CASSPARGGSGANVLTF
-	TRBV7-9	TRBJ2-3	-	TGTGCCAGCAGCTTAGCGCCGGGACAACGCACAGATACGCAGTATTTT	CASSLAPGQRTDTQYF
-	TRBV20-1	TRBJ2-7	-	TGCAGTGCCCTCATACGCGACGAGCAGTACTTC	CSALIRDEQYF
-	TRBV7-2	TRBJ2-7	TRBD1	TGTGCCAGCAGCCCTACAACAGGGGGCTACGAGCAGTACTTC	CASSPTTGGYEQYF
-	TRBV7-2	TRBJ2-1	-	TGTGCCAGCAGCTTGGACAATTACAATGAGCAGTTCTTC	CASSLDNYNEQFF
-	TRBV28	TRBJ2-7	-	TGTGCCAGCGGGAGTCTCAGGGGCCTATACGAGCAGTACTTC	CASGSLRGLYEQYF
-	TRBV19	TRBJ1-1	TRBD1	TGTGCCAGTATGACCAGGGGGGGGGCTGAAGCTTTCTTT	CASMTRGGAEAFF
once	TRBV13	TRBJ2-2	-	TGTGCCAGCAGCTTACAGGGTTGGAGCACCGGGGAGCTGTTTTTT	CASSLQGWSTGELFF
-	TRBV14	TRBJ1-4	-	TGTGCCAGCAGCCAGTATGAAAAACTGTTTTTT	CASSQYEKLFF
-	TRBV7-9	TRBJ2-7	-	TGTGCCAGCAGCTTAGGCAGTACCTACGAGCAGTACTTC	CASSLGSTYEQYF
-	TRBV6-4	TRBJ2-1	-	TGTGCCAGCAGTGACCGCAATAGGGTTCAGTTCTTC	CASSDRNRVQFF
-	TRBV7-2	TRBJ1-1	-	TGTGCCAGCAGCTTGGAGCCTGACGCTTTCTTT	CASSLEPDAFF
-	TRBV7-2	TRBJ2-3	-	TGTGCCAGCAGCTTGTCCAAAGATACGCAGTATTTT	CASSLSKDTQYF
-	TRBV2	TRBJ1-1	-	TGTGCCAGCAGTGATGCGGGGGGCGAAGCTTTCTTT	CASSDAGGEAFF
-	TRBV25-1	TRBJ1-2	-	TGTGCCAGCAGAGGAGACAGGAACTATGGCTACACCTTC	CASRGDRNYGYTF
-	TRBV2	TRBJ1-1	-	TGTGCCAGCAGAACCGAGAGGGAGAACACTGAAGCTTTCTTT	CASRTERENTEAFF
once	TRBV6-5	TRBJ2-7	TRBD2	TGTGCCAGCAGTTACTCTACAAACGGACTAGCCTACGAGCAGTACTTC	CASSYSTNGLAYEQYF
-	TRBV9	TRBJ1-3	-	TGTGCCAGCAGCGTGGGGGGGGTCTCTGGAAACACCATATATTTT	CASSVGGVSGNTIYF
few	TRBV3-1/TRBV3-2	TRBJ1-2	-	TGTGCCAGCAGCCAAGGCCACATCAACTATGGCTACACCTTC	CASSQGHINYGYTF
-	TRBV5-1	TRBJ2-3	-	TGCGCCAGCAGCCCATTTTCTTCTAGCACAGATACGCAGTATTTT	CASSPFSSSTDTQYF
-	TRBV6-6	TRBJ1-1	-	TGTGCCAGCAGTCGTTCGCCAACGGGGGGGAACACTGAAGCTTTCTTT	CASSRSPTGGNTEAFF
-	TRBV2	TRBJ2-5	TRBD2	TGTGCCACCGGCGGGGGAGAAGAGACCCAGTACTTC	CATGGGEETQYF
-	TRBV4-1	TRBJ2-7	-	TGCGCCAGCAGCCAAGAAGGTATCCCCTCCTACGAGCAGTACTTC	CASSQEGIPSYEQYF
-	TRBV10-1	TRBJ2-7	-	TGCGCCAGCGGGACTCTGCGCAACGAGCAGTACTTC	CASGTLRNEQYF
once	TRBV6-4	TRBJ1-6	TRBD1	TGTGCCAGCAGTCCTAGGACAGGGTTTAATTCACCCCTCCACTTT	CASSPRTGFNSPLHF
-	TRBV4-1	TRBJ2-1	-	TGCGCCAGCAGCCACCGGCCACCTTACAATGAGCAGTTCTTC	CASSHRPPYNEQFF
-	TRBV20-1	TRBJ2-7	-	TGCAGTGCTTTCAAAGACTACGAGCAGTACTTC	CSAFKDYEQYF
-	TRBV27	TRBJ1-1	-	TGTGCCAGCAGTTTTATCAGGATGGGGAACACTGAAGCTTTCTTT	CASSFIRMGNTEAFF
-	TRBV11-3	TRBJ2-7	TRBD1	TGTGCCAGCAGTGCCGGACAGGGGGCAAACTACGAGCAGTACTTC	CASSAGQGANYEQYF